These T cell receptor beta chains were read from a single sample in a study of shared clonotypes between healthy human individuals. TCRdb's table, derived via immunoSEQ multiplex PCR, lists solely in-frame clones and lacks some. The sample has 600,000 or so clones, 95% to 98% seen once. The sequenced material came from naive CD8+ T cells sorted from blood. Every receptor here comes from a man aged 25-45 years in good health. Each CDR3 is given with its conserved first and last residue. The order of the fields is D gene, V gene, J gene, clone size, CDR3 DNA, CDR3 protein. The D gene is left open where the match is weak. The listing skips clone size in some rows; elsewhere it reads once, few, many or a size class.

-	TRBV7-6	TRBJ1-1	few	TGTGCCAGCACCTTCGGACCGGATGGGGGGAAGGCTTTCTTT	CASTFGPDGGKAFF
-	TRBV7-9	TRBJ2-7	-	TGTGCCAGCAGCTCGACGACAGGAACAGGCGAGCAGTACTTC	CASSSTTGTGEQYF
-	TRBV7-6	TRBJ2-7	-	TGTGCCAGCACTATCAGTGAGTCCTACGAGCAGTACTTC	CASTISESYEQYF
-	TRBV11-2	TRBJ1-2	-	TGTGCCAGCAGCTTAAACCCGCCGTTTGGCTACACCTTC	CASSLNPPFGYTF
-	TRBV5-8	TRBJ2-7	-	TGTGCCAGCAGCTTGCCCTACGAGCAGTACTTC	CASSLPYEQYF
-	TRBV27	TRBJ1-4	-	TGTGCCAGCACATCTGGCGAAAAACTGTTTTTT	CASTSGEKLFF
TRBD1	TRBV15	TRBJ2-3	-	TGTGCCACCAGCGGCCGGGACAGGGCCACAGATACGCAGTATTTT	CATSGRDRATDTQYF
-	TRBV27	TRBJ2-7	-	TGTGCCAGCAGTACCTCGCCTCAGGGCGAGCAGTACTTC	CASSTSPQGEQYF
TRBD2	TRBV28	TRBJ2-1	once	TGTGCCAGCAGTCCCCCCTTTTTGGGGACTAGCGGGAGTAGATCTTCCAATGAGCAGTTCTTC	CASSPPFLGTSGSRSSNEQFF
-	TRBV4-1	TRBJ2-7	-	TGCGCCAGCAGCCCTGACTGGGGCGACGAGCAGTACTTC	CASSPDWGDEQYF
TRBD1	TRBV6-1	TRBJ2-7	-	TGTGCCATCGACAGGGGGGACTACGAGCAGTACTTC	CAIDRGDYEQYF
-	TRBV27	TRBJ2-3	-	TGTGCCAGCAGTTTATCATGGGGGAACACAGATACGCAGTATTTT	CASSLSWGNTDTQYF
-	TRBV15	TRBJ2-7	-	TGTGCCACCAGCTGGACTAACTCCTACGAGCAGTACTTC	CATSWTNSYEQYF
TRBD1	TRBV5-4	TRBJ1-2	-	TGTGCCAGCAGCACGACAGGGGCTAACTATGGCTACACCTTC	CASSTTGANYGYTF
TRBD1	TRBV4-1	TRBJ2-1	once	TGCGCCAGCAGCCTTTGGGACAGGGAGTATGAGCAGTTCTTC	CASSLWDREYEQFF
-	TRBV19	TRBJ2-7	-	TGTGCCAGTAGTAAATTTTCGGGACAAGCCTACGAGCAGTACTTC	CASSKFSGQAYEQYF
-	TRBV4-1	TRBJ1-6	-	TGCGCCACTACGAATCAGGGCCTCAGCTCACCCCTCCACTTT	CATTNQGLSSPLHF
TRBD2	TRBV9	TRBJ2-2	-	TGTGCCAGCAGCGCCCCCTCGACTAGCGGGAACACCGGGGAGCTGTTTTTT	CASSAPSTSGNTGELFF
TRBD2	TRBV11-3	TRBJ2-1	-	TGTGCCAGCAGCTCCTCACTAGCGGGGCCGTACAATGAGCAGTTCTTC	CASSSSLAGPYNEQFF
-	TRBV27	TRBJ2-7	-	TGTGCCAGCAGTTTACGAGGCGGCGCTGCCTACGAGCAGTACTTC	CASSLRGGAAYEQYF
-	TRBV25-1	TRBJ2-7	-	TGTGCCAGCAGTGGCGTCAGCACCTACGAGCAGTACTTC	CASSGVSTYEQYF
TRBD2	TRBV6-1	TRBJ2-7	-	TGTGCCAGCAGCCAATCTAGCGGACCCTACGAGCAGTACTTC	CASSQSSGPYEQYF
-	TRBV7-6	TRBJ2-1	-	TGTGCCAGCAGCCCCTTAGCGGAACAGATCTACAATGAGCAGTTCTTC	CASSPLAEQIYNEQFF
TRBD1	TRBV7-6	TRBJ2-3	-	TGTGCCAGCAGCCCCGACAGGGGTGCTAGCACAGATACGCAGTATTTT	CASSPDRGASTDTQYF
TRBD1	TRBV5-6	TRBJ2-7	-	TGTGCCAGCAGCTCATTGGGGACAGGGGGCCCAGCTTACGAGCAGTACTTC	CASSSLGTGGPAYEQYF
-	TRBV7-2	TRBJ2-7	once	TGTGCCAGCAGCTTACAACCGATTAAATACGAGCAGTACTTC	CASSLQPIKYEQYF
TRBD1	TRBV11-2	TRBJ2-1	-	TGTGCCAGCAGCTTAGTGGGACAGGGGTTTTCCTACAATGAGCAGTTCTTC	CASSLVGQGFSYNEQFF
-	TRBV7-9	TRBJ1-4	once	TGTGCCAGCAGGATTGAGCAGACAACTAATGAAAAACTGTTTTTT	CASRIEQTTNEKLFF
-	TRBV29-1	TRBJ1-1	-	TGCAGCGGTAAAGCTACTTCTGACACTGAAGCTTTCTTT	CSGKATSDTEAFF
TRBD1	TRBV27	TRBJ2-7	-	TGTGCCAGCAGTTTATCTGGGACAGGGGCCTACGAGCAGTACTTC	CASSLSGTGAYEQYF
-	TRBV6-5	TRBJ2-1	-	TGTGCCAGCAGTTACTCGGGTCCCCACAATGAGCAGTTCTTC	CASSYSGPHNEQFF
-	TRBV6-1	TRBJ2-4	-	TGTGCCAGCAGTGAAAGTGAACAGTTACTAGCCAAAAACATTCAGTACTTC	CASSESEQLLAKNIQYF
-	TRBV9	TRBJ2-7	-	TGTGCCAGCAGCCTGGGAGTCCGCTCCTACGAGCAGTACTTC	CASSLGVRSYEQYF
-	TRBV18	TRBJ2-1	-	TGTGCCAGCTCAAATCAGGTTGTGGGGGTTTACAATGAGCAGTTCTTC	CASSNQVVGVYNEQFF
-	TRBV7-8	TRBJ1-5	once	TGTGCCAGCAGCCCTCCAGGGGCGGGCAATCAGCCCCAGCATTTT	CASSPPGAGNQPQHF
TRBD2	TRBV27	TRBJ2-1	-	TGTGCCAGCAGTTTAGCGGGAGCTGGGGGGAATGAGCAGTTCTTC	CASSLAGAGGNEQFF
-	TRBV18	TRBJ1-2	-	TGTGCCAGCTCATCCGAAAGCGGGAAACGCTATGGCTACACCTTC	CASSSESGKRYGYTF
-	TRBV27	TRBJ2-1	-	TGTGCCAGCAGTCCCTGGGGCAGGGACAATGAGCAGTTCTTC	CASSPWGRDNEQFF
-	TRBV15	TRBJ1-3	-	TGTGCCACCAGCAGAGCCAAGGACAGTCAGACTGGAAACACCATATATTTT	CATSRAKDSQTGNTIYF
-	TRBV13	TRBJ1-4	-	TGTGCCAGCACCAAAGGGCGTGCAACTAATGAAAAACTGTTTTTT	CASTKGRATNEKLFF